This TCR beta chain was identified in a study of blood T cell repertoires in COVID-19. Background on the study: There were acute and convalescent COVID-19 samples, and they came from the United States, Italy and Spain. The analysed material was cDNA or gDNA that came from T cells, B-cell-depleted T cells, or PBMCs.

This clone occurred a few times. Some clones are missing from TCRdb's copy, which holds only in-frame ones; the method was immunoSEQ multiplex PCR. The sample includes fewer than 300,000 clones, approximately 77% seen only once; the top ten take around 3.2%. Sequenced material: peripheral blood. The clonotype was recovered from a woman younger than 35 with acute or convalescent COVID-19.

The CDR3 here is CASSWDRGYQPQHF. In nucleotides, the CDR3 is TGTGCCAGCAGCTGGGACAGGGGATACCAGCCCCAGCATTTT. This chain links TRBV7-2 with TRBJ1-5; 10 bases are a match to TRBD1. Losses at the gene ends were 4 bases for V and 7 bases for J; bases not matched to a gene: 4. The CDR3 consists of 14 residues. The germline V gene has CDR1 SGHTA and CDR2 FQGNSA.